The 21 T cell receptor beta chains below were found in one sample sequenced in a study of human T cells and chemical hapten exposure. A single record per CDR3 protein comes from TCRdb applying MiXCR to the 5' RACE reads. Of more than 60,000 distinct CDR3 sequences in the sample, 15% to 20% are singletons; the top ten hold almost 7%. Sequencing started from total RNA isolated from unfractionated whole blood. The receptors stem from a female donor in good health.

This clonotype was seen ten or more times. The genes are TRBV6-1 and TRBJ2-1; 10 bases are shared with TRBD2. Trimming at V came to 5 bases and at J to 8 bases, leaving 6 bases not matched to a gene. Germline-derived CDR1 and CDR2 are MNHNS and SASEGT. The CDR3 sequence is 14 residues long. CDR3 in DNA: TGTGCCAGCAGTAATAGCGGGGGGAGGGATGAGCAGTTCTTC. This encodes CASSNSGGRDEQFF.

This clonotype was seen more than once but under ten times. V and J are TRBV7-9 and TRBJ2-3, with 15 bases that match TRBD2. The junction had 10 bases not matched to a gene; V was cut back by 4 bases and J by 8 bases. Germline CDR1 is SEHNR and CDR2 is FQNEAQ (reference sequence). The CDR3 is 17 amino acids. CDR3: CASSSWTSGRGVGTQYF. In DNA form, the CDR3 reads TGTGCCAGCAGCTCTTGGACTAGCGGGAGGGGCGTGGGTACGCAGTATTTT. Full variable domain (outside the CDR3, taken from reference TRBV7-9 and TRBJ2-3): DTGVSQNPRHKITKRGQNVTFRCDPISEHNRLYWYRQTLGQGPEFLTYFQNEAQLEKSRLLSDRFSAERPKGSFSTLEIQRTEQGDSAMYLCASSSWTSGRGVGTQYFGPGTRLTVL.

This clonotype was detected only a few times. The CDR3 reads CASSQAGAHNEQFF. CDR3 DNA sequence: TGTGCCAGCAGCCAAGCAGGGGCCCACAATGAGCAGTTCTTC. The chain joins TRBV3-1 to TRBJ2-1; possible D gene TRBD1, 6 bases. This CDR3 spans 14 amino acids. Germline V gene sequence: CDR1 LGHDT, CDR2 YNNKEL (reference sequence). Trimming left V 1 base short and J 5 bases short, with 9 bases between.

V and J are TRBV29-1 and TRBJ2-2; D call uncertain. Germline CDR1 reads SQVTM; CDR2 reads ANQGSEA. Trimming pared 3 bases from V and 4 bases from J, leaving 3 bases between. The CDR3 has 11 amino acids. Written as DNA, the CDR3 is TGCAGCGTTGAGGGCACCGGGGAGCTGTTTTTT. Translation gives CSVEGTGELFF.

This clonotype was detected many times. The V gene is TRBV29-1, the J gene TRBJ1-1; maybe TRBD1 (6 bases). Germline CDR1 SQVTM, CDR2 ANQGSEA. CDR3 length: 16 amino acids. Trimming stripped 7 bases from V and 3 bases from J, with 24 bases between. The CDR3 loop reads CSAKQGTTTVDTEAFF. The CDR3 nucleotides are TGCAGCGCTAAACAGGGAACCACAACTGTGGACACTGAAGCTTTCTTT.

For the CDR3, the DNA is TGCGCCAGCAGGGTTGAAGGGTCCTACGAGCAGTACTTC. Amino acid sequence: CASRVEGSYEQYF. The gene calls are TRBV5-1 and TRBJ2-7; D gene uncertain. V lost 5 bases to trimming and J lost 1 base, with 10 bases between them. Germline lookup yields CDR1 SGHRS and CDR2 YFSETQ. The CDR3 totals 13 residues.

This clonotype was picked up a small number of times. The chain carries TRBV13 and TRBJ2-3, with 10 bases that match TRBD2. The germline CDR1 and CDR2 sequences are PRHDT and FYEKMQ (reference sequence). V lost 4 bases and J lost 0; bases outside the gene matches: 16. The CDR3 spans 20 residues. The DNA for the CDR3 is TGTGCCAGCAGCTCAACCGGGCCTAGCGGGGGCATTTCTAGCACAGATACGCAGTATTTT. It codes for CASSSTGPSGGISSTDTQYF.

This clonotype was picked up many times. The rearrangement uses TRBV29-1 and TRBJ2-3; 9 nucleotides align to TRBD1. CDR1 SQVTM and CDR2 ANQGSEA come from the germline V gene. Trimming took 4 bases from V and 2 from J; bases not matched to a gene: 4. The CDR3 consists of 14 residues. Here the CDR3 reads CSVGDRVITDTQYF. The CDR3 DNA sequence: TGCAGCGTTGGGGACAGGGTAATCACAGATACGCAGTATTTT.

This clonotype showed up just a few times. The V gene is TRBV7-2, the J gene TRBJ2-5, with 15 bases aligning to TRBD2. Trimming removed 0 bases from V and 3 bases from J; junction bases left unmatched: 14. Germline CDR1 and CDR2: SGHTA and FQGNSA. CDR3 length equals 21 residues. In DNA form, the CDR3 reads TGTGCCAGCAGCTTAGCCCCGGGACTAGCGGGAGGCAGGGGGATGAAAGAGACCCAGTACTTC. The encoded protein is CASSLAPGLAGGRGMKETQYF. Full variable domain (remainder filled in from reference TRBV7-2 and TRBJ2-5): GAGVSQSPSNKVTEKGKDVELRCDPISGHTALYWYRQSLGQGLEFLIYFQGNSAPDKSGLPSDRFSAERTGGSVSTLTIQRTQQEDSAVYLCASSLAPGLAGGRGMKETQYFGPGTRLLVL.

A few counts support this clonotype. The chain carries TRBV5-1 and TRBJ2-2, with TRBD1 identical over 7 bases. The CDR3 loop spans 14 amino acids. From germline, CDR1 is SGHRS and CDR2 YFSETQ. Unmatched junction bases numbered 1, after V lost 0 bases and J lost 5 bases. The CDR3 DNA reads TGCGCCAGCAGCTTGGGGGGACAGACCGGGGAGCTGTTTTTT. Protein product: CASSLGGQTGELFF.

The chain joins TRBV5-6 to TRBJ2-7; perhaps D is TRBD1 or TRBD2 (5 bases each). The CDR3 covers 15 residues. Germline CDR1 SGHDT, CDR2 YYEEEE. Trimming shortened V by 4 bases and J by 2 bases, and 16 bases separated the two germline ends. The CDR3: CASSIAPGPTYEQYF. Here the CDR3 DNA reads TGTGCCAGCAGCATTGCCCCGGGACCAACCTACGAGCAGTACTTC.

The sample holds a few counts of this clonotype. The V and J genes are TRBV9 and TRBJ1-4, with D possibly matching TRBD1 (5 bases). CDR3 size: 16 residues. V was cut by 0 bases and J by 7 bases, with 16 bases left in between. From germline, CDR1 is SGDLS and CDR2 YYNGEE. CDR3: CASSVEGRIKGEKLFF. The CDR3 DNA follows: TGTGCCAGCAGCGTAGAGGGACGAATCAAGGGTGAAAAACTGTTTTTT.

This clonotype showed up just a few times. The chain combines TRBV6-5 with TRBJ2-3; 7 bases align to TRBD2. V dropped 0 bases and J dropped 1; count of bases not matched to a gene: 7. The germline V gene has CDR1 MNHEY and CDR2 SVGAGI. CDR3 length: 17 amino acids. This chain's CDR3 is CASSYSRLADRTDTQYF. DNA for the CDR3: TGTGCCAGCAGTTACTCCCGTCTAGCGGATCGCACAGATACGCAGTATTTT.

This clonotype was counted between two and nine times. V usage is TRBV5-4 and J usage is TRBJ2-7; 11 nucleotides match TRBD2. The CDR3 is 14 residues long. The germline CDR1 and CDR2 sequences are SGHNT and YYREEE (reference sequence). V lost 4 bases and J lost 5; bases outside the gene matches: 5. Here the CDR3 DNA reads TGTGCCAGCAGCCTTACTAGCGGGAGCGACGAGCAGTACTTC. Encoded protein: CASSLTSGSDEQYF.

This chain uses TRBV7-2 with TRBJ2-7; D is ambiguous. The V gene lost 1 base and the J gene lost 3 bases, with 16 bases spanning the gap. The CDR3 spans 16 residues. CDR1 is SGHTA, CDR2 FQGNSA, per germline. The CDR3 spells CASSLDSGSPFYEQYF. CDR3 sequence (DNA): TGTGCCAGCAGCTTAGACTCGGGCAGCCCTTTCTACGAGCAGTACTTC.

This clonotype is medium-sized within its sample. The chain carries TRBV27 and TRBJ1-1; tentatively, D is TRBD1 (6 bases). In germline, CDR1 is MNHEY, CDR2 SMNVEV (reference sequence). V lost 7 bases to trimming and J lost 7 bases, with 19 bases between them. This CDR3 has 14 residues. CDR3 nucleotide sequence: TGTGCCAGCATCTCCCCATCAGGGGTAGGTGAAGCTTTCTTT. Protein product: CASISPSGVGEAFF.

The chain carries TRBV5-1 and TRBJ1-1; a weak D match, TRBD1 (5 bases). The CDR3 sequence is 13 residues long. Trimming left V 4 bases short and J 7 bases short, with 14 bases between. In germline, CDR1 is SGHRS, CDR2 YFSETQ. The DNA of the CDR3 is TGCGCCAGCAGCCTGGGACGGATGAGTGAAGCTTTCTTT. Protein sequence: CASSLGRMSEAFF.

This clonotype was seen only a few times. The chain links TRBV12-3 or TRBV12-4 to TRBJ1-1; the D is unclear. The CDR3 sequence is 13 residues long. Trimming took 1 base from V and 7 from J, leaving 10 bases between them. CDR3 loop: CASSLVSGSEAFF. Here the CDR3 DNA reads TGTGCCAGCAGTTTAGTATCCGGCAGTGAAGCTTTCTTT.

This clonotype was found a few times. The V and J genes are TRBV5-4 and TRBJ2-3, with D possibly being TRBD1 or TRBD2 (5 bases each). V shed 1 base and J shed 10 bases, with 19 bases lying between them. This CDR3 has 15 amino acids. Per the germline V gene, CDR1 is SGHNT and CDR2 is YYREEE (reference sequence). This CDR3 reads CASSLWDRREEAQYF. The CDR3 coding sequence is TGTGCCAGCAGCTTGTGGGACCGTAGAGAAGAGGCGCAGTATTTT.

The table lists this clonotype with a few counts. In DNA, the CDR3 is TGTGCCAGCAGCCCGAGGAGGTCCTCCCCCGGGGAGCTGTTTTTT. Its protein product is CASSPRRSSPGELFF. V and J are TRBV7-2 and TRBJ2-2; a weak D match, TRBD2 (5 bases). The germline V gene encodes CDR1 SGHTA and CDR2 FQGNSA. The CDR3 contains 15 residues. V lost 5 bases and J lost 6, with 16 bases in between. Drawing the rest from reference TRBV7-2 and TRBJ2-2, the complete variable domain is GAGVSQSPSNKVTEKGKDVELRCDPISGHTALYWYRQSLGQGLEFLIYFQGNSAPDKSGLPSDRFSAERTGGSVSTLTIQRTQQEDSAVYLCASSPRRSSPGELFFGEGSRLTVL.

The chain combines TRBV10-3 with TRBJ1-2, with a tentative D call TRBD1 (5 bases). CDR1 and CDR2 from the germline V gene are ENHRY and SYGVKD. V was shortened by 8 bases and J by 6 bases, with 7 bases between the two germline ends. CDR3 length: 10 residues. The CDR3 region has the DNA TGTGCCATCGGGGGGAATGGCTACACCTTC. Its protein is CAIGGNGYTF.